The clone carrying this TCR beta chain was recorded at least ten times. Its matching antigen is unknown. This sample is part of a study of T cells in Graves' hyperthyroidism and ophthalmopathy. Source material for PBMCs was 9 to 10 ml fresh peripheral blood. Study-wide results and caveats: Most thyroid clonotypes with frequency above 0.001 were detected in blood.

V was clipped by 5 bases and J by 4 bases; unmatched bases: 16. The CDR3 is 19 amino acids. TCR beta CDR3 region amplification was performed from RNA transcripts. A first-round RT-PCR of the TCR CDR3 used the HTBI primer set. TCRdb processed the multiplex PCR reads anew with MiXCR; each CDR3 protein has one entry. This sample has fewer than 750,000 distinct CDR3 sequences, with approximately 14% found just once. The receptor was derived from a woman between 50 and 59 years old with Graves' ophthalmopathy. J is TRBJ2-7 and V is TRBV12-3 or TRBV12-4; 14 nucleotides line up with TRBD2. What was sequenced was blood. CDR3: CASSPRRSGLAGEKYEQYF. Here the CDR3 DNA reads TGTGCCAGCAGTCCCCGACGTTCGGGACTAGCGGGAGAAAAGTACGAGCAGTACTTC.